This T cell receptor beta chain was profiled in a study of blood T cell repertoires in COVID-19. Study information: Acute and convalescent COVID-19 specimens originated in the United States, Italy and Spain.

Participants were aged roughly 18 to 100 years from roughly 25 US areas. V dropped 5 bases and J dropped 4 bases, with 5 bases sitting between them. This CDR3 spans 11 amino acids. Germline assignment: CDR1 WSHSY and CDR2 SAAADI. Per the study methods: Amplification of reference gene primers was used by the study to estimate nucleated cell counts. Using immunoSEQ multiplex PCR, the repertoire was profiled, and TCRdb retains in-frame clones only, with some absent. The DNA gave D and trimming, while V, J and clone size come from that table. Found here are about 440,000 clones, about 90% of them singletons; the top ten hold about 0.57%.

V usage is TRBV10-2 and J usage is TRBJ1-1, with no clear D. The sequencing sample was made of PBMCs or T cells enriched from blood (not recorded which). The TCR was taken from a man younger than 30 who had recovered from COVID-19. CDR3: CASSSGTEAFF. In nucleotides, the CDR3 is TGCGCCAGCAGTAGCGGCACTGAAGCTTTCTTT.